This T cell receptor (beta chain) was identified in a study of sequential checkpoint blockade in melanoma. Turning to the study itself: First-line arms were nivolumab then ipilimumab, or the reverse, randomized 1:1. Each arm's sequence ended with maintenance nivolumab.

Only in-frame clones appear in the TCRdb table, and some are missing; sequencing was by immunoSEQ multiplex PCR. Of 20,000 or so clones listed, 65% to 75% are singletons. As to treatment: randomized to nivolumab then ipilimumab (arm A) or the reverse (arm B). Patients had received no earlier DNA-damaging chemotherapy. Sorted cells were live CD3+CD8+, lacking CD19 and CD56, from PBMCs. The germline V and J ends were trimmed by 0 bases and 0 bases, with 7 bases remaining between them. CDR3 length: 15 amino acids. Germline V gives CDR1 SGDLS, CDR2 YYNGEE. The chain has TRBV9 and TRBJ2-1, with D maybe TRBD2 (6 bases). The source is a human donor with melanoma. Sequencing used CD8+ T cells sorted from blood (inferred from file names), obtained from a patient given nivolumab and ipilimumab in sequence. This chain's CDR3 is CASSVGGDSYNEQFF. The CDR3 DNA follows: TGTGCCAGCAGCGTAGGCGGGGACTCCTACAATGAGCAGTTCTTC.